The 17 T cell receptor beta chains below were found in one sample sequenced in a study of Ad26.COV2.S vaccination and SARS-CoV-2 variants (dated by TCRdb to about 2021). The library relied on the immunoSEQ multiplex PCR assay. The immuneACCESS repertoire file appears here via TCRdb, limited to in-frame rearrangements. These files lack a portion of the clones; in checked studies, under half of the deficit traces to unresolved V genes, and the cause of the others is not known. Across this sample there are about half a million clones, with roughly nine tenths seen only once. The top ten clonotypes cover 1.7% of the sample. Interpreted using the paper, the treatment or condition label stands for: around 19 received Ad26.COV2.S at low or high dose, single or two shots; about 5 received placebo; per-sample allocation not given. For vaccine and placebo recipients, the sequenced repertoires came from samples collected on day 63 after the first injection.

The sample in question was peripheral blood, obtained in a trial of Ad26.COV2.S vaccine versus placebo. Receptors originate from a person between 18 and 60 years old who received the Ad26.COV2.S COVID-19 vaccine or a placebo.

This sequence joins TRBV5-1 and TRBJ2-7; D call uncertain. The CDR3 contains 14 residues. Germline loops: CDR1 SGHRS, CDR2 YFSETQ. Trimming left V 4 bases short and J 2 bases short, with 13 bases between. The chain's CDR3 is CASSLGGLPYEQYF. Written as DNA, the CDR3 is TGCGCCAGCAGCCTCGGCGGCCTTCCCTACGAGCAGTACTTC.

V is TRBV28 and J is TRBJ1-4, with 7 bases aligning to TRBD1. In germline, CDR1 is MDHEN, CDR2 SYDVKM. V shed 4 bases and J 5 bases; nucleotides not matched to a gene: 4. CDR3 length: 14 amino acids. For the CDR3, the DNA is TGTGCCAGCAGTTCCCCCAGGGGGAATGAAAAACTGTTTTTT. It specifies CASSSPRGNEKLFF. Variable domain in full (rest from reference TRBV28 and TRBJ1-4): DVKVTQSSRYLVKRTGEKVFLECVQDMDHENMFWYRQDPGLGLRLIYFSYDVKMKEKGDIPEGYSVSREKKERFSLILESASTNQTSMYLCASSSPRGNEKLFFGSGTQLSVL.

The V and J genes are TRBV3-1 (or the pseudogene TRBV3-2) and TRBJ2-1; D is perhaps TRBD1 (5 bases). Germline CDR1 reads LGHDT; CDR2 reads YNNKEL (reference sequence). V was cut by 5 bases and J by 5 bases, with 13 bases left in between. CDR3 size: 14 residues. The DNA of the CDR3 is TGTGCCAGCAGCAGGCGAAGGGGAAACAATGAGCAGTTCTTC. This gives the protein CASSRRRGNNEQFF.

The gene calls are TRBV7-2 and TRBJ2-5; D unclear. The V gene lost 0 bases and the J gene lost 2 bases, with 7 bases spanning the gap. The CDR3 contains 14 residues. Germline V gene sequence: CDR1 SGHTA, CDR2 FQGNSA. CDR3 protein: CASSLALTQETQYF. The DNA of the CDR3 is TGTGCCAGCAGCTTAGCTCTTACTCAAGAGACCCAGTACTTC.

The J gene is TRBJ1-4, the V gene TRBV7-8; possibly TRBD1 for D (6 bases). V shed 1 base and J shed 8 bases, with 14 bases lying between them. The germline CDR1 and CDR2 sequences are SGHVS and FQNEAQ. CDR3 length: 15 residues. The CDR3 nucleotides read TGTGCCAGCAGCTTAGGGGCAGGGGCCTGGGAAAAACTGTTTTTT. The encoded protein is CASSLGAGAWEKLFF.

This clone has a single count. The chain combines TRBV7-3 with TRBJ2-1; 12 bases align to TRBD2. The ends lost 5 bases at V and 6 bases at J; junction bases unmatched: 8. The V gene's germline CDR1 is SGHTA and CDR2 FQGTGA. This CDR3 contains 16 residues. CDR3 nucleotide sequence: TGTGCCAGCAGCCCCTCTAGCGGGGGGGCCTTCAATGAGCAGTTCTTC. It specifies CASSPSSGGAFNEQFF.

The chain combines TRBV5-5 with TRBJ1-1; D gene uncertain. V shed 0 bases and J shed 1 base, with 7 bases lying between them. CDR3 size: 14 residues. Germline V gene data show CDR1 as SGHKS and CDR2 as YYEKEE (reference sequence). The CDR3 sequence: CASSLVPGNTEAFF. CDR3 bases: TGTGCCAGCAGCTTGGTTCCGGGGAACACTGAAGCTTTCTTT.

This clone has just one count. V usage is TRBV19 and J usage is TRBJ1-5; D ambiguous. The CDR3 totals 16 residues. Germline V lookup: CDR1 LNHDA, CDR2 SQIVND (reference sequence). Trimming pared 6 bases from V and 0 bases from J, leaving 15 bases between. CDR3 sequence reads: CASRFKYDYSNQPQHF. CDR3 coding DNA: TGTGCCAGTAGGTTCAAGTACGATTATAGCAATCAGCCCCAGCATTTT.

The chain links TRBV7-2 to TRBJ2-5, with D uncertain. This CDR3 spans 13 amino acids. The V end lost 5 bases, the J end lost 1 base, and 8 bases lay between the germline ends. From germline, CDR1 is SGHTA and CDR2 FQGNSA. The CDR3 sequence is CASSPDRQETQYF. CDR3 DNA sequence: TGTGCCAGCAGCCCCGACCGCCAAGAGACCCAGTACTTC.

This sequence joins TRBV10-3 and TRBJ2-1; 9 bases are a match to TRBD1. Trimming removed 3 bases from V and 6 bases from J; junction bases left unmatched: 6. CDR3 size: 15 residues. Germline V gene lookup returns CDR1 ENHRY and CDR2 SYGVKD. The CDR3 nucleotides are TGTGCCATCAGTGATCCGGGACAGGGATCCAATGAGCAGTTCTTC. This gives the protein CAISDPGQGSNEQFF.

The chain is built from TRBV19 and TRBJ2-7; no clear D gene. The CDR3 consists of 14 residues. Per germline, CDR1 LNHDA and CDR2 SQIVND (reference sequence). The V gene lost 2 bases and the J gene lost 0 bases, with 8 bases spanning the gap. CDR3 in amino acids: CASSITSSSYEQYF. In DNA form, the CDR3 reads TGTGCCAGTAGTATAACCTCGAGCTCCTACGAGCAGTACTTC. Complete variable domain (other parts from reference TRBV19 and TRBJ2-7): DGGITQSPKYLFRKEGQNVTLSCEQNLNHDAMYWYRQDPGQGLRLIYYSQIVNDFQKGDIAEGYSVSREKKESFPLTVTSAQKNPTAFYLCASSITSSSYEQYFGPGTRLTVT.

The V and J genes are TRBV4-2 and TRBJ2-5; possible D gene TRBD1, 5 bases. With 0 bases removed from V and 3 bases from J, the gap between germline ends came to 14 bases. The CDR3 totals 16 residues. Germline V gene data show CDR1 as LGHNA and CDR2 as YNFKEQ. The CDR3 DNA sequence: TGTGCCAGCAGCCAAGAATGGGGCAGAGTCGAAGAGACCCAGTACTTC. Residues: CASSQEWGRVEETQYF.

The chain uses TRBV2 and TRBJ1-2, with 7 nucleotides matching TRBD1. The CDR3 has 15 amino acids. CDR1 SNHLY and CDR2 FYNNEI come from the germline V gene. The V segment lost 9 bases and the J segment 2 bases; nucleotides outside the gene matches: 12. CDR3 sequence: CARQTGLNRNYGYTF. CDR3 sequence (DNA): TGTGCCAGACAGACAGGGCTCAATAGAAACTATGGCTACACCTTC.

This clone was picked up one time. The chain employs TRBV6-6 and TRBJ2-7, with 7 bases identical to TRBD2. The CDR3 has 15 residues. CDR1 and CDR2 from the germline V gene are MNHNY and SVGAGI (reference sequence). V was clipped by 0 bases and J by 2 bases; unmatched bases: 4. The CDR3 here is CASSYSPSGTYEQYF. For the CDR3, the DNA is TGTGCCAGCAGTTACTCCCCTAGCGGTACCTACGAGCAGTACTTC.

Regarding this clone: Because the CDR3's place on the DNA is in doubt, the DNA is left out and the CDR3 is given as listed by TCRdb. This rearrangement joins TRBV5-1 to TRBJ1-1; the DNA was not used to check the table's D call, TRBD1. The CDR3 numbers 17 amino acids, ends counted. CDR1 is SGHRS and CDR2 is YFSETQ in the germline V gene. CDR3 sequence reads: CASSWGQGLSLDTEAFF.

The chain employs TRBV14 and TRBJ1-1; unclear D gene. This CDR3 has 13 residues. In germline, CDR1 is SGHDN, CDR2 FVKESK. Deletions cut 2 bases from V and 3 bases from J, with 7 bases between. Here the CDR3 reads CASSQRADTEAFF. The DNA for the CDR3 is TGTGCCAGCAGCCAAAGGGCAGACACTGAAGCTTTCTTT.

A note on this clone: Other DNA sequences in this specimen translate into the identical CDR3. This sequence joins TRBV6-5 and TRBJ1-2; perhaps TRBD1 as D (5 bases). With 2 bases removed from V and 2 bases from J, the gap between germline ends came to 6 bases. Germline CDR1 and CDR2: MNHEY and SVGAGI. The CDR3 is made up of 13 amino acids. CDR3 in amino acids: CASSYGGNYGYTF. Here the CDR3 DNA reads TGTGCCAGCAGTTACGGGGGGAACTATGGCTACACCTTC.